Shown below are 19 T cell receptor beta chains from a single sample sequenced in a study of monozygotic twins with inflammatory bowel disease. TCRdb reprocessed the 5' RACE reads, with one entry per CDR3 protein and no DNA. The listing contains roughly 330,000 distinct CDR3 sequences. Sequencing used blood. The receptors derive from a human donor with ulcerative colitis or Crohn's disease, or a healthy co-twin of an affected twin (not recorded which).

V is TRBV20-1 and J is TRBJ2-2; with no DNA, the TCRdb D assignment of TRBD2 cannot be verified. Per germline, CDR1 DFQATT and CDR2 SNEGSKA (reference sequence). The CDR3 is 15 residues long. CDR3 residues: CSAPGLAETTGELFF.

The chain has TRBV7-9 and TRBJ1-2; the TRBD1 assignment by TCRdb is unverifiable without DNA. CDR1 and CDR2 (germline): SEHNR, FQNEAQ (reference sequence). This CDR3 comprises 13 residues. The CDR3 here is CASSFRGAGGYTF.

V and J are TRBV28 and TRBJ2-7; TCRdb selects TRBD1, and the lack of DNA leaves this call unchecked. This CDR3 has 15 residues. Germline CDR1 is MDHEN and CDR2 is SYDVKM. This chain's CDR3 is CASSRGGGGSYEQYF. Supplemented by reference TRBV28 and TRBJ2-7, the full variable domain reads DVKVTQSSRYLVKRTGEKVFLECVQDMDHENMFWYRQDPGLGLRLIYFSYDVKMKEKGDIPEGYSVSREKKERFSLILESASTNQTSMYLCASSRGGGGSYEQYFGPGTRLTVT.

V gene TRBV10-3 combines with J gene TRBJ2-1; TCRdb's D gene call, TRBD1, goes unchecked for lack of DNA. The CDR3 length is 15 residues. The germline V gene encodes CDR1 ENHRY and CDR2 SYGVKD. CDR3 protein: CAIRPTGRRNNEQFF.

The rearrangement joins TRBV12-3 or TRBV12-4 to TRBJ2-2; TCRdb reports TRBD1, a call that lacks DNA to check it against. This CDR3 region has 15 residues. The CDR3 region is CASSPWTGGAGELFF.

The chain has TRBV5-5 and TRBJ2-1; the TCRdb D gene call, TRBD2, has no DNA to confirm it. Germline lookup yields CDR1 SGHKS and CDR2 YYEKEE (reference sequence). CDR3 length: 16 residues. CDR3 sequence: CASSTTGTPSGNEQFF.

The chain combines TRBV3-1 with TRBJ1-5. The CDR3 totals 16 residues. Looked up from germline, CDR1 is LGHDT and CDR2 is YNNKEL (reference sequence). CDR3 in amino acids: CASSPSAGGLGEAQHF.

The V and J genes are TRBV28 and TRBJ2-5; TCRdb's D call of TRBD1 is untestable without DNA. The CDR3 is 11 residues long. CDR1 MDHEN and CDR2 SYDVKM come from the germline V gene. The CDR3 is CASTAGKTQYF.

The CDR3: CASSQGLTGTGTDTQYF. The chain combines TRBV3-1 with TRBJ2-3; no DNA is available, so the TRBD1 call from TCRdb remains unchecked. Per the germline V gene, CDR1 is LGHDT and CDR2 is YNNKEL (reference sequence). This CDR3 spans 17 amino acids.

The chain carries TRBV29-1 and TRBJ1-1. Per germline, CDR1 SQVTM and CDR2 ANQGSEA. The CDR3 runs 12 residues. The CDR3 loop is CSAGYSGTEAFF.

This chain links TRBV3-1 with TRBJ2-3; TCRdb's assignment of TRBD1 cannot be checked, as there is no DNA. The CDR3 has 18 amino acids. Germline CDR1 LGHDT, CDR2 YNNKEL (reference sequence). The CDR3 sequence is CASSQDDPLLDTGDTQYF.

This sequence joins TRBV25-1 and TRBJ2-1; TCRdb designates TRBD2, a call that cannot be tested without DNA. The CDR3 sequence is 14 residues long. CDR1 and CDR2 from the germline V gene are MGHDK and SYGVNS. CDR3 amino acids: CASRRTSGFNEQFF.

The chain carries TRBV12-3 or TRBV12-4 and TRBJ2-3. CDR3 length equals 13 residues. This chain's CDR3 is CASSSTNTDTQYF.

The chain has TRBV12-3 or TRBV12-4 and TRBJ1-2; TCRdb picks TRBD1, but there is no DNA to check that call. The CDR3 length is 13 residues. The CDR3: CASSPSGGDGYTF.

CDR3 sequence reads: CASSLRNGETQYF. V gene TRBV5-6 combines with J gene TRBJ2-5. From germline, CDR1 is SGHDT and CDR2 YYEEEE. The CDR3 spans 13 residues.

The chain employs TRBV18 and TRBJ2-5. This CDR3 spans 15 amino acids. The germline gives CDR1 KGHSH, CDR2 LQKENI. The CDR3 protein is CASSPWGSGQETQYF.

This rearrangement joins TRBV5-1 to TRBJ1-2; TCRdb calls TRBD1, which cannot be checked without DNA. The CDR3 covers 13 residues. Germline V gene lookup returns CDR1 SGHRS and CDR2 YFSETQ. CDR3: CASGEPPAGGYTF. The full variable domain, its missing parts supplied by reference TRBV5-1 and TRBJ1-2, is KAGVTQTPRYLIKTRGQQVTLSCSPISGHRSVSWYQQTPGQGLQFLFEYFSETQRNKGNFPGRFSGRQFSNSRSEMNVSTLELGDSALYLCASGEPPAGGYTFGSGTRLTVV.

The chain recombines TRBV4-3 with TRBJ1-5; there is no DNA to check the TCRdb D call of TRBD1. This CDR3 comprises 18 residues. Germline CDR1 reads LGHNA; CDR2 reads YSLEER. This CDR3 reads CASSPSPPTGFSNQPQHF.

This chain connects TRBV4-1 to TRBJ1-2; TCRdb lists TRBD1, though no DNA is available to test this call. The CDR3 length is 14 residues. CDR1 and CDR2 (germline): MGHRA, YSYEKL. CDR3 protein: CASSQAGGRVGYTF.